This record looks at one T cell receptor beta chain sequence and its context. Trimming pared 0 bases from V and 4 bases from J, leaving 20 bases between. In germline, CDR1 is SGDLS, CDR2 YYNGEE. This CDR3 comprises 18 residues. Unique molecular identifiers were built into the TCRbeta library. TCRdb recomputed calls from the PCR reads with MiXCR, one row per CDR3 protein. Altogether 580,000 or so distinct CDR3 sequences are present, roughly 24% being singletons, with the ten largest covering roughly 15%. The sample originates from a study of T-cell reconstitution after alpha-beta-depleted transplantation in children.

This rearrangement joins TRBV9 to TRBJ2-1; possible D gene TRBD1, 6 bases. Sample: PBMCs, mostly from graft donor cells, taken 360 days after TCRalphabeta/CD19-depleted stem cell transplant. This receptor was taken from a boy in the first two years of life who had a stem cell transplant for acute myeloid leukemia, so the T cells may come from the graft donor. As DNA, the CDR3 is TGTGCCAGCAGCGTAGGGGTAGCAGGGGTAAGAGGGTACAATGAGCAGTTCTTC. This codes for CASSVGVAGVRGYNEQFF. Based on the CDR3 plus reference TRBV9 and TRBJ2-1, the full variable domain is DSGVTQTPKHLITATGQRVTLRCSPRSGDLSVYWYQQSLDQGLQFLIQYYNGEERAKGNILERFSAQQFPDLHSELNLSSLELGDSALYFCASSVGVAGVRGYNEQFFGPGTRLTVL.